These T cell receptor beta chains were read from a single sample in a study of read filtering for tumor transcriptome and immune sequencing. TCRdb called the reads again in MiXCR, with one record for every CDR3 protein. The sample shows about 93,000 distinct CDR3 sequences, about 22% of them seen only once. Sequencing was carried out using a population of CD138-negative cells sorted from bone marrow. These receptors were obtained from a donor at least 40 years old with multiple myeloma. Both conserved end residues are part of each CDR3. Each record gives: CDR3 DNA, CDR3 protein, J gene, V gene, clone size, D gene. A D gene is named only where the DNA matches it firmly. Clone size, where shown, is once, few, many, or a class for clones that have expanded.

cdr3_nt: TGCAGTGCTAGAACCGGACAGGGCAACTACGAGCAGTACTTC
cdr3_aa: CSARTGQGNYEQYF
j_call: TRBJ2-7
v_call: TRBV20-1
clone_size: many
d_call: TRBD1

cdr3_nt: TGTGCCAGCAGCGTGTCCGGGGCCGAAGCTTTCTTT
cdr3_aa: CASSVSGAEAFF
j_call: TRBJ1-1
v_call: TRBV7-9
clone_size: few
d_call: -

cdr3_nt: TGTGCCAGCCGCGGGACAGGGAGTCTCCTCCACTTT
cdr3_aa: CASRGTGSLLHF
j_call: TRBJ1-6
v_call: TRBV2
clone_size: many
d_call: TRBD1

cdr3_nt: TGTGCCAGCAGCACAAGTACCGACCCAACAGATACGCAGTATTTT
cdr3_aa: CASSTSTDPTDTQYF
j_call: TRBJ2-3
v_call: TRBV7-9
clone_size: few
d_call: -

cdr3_nt: TGTGCCAGTAGTCGGTCCGGGACGCAGAACTACGAGCAGTACTTC
cdr3_aa: CASSRSGTQNYEQYF
j_call: TRBJ2-7
v_call: TRBV19
clone_size: few
d_call: -

cdr3_nt: TGTGCCAGCAGTCCTTCACCGGCGGGGGGGCAAGAGACCCAGTACTTC
cdr3_aa: CASSPSPAGGQETQYF
j_call: TRBJ2-5
v_call: TRBV12-3/TRBV12-4
clone_size: many
d_call: TRBD2

cdr3_nt: TGTGCCTGGAGACAGGGGCACGACACTGAAGCTTTCTTT
cdr3_aa: CAWRQGHDTEAFF
j_call: TRBJ1-1
v_call: TRBV30
clone_size: few
d_call: TRBD1

cdr3_nt: TGTGCCAGCAGCTTACGCAGGGGTTTTCAGCCCCAGCATTTT
cdr3_aa: CASSLRRGFQPQHF
j_call: TRBJ1-5
v_call: TRBV7-2
clone_size: many
d_call: -

cdr3_nt: TGCAGTGCGTCCGGGACAGGGGGCACGGTCACTGAAGCTTTCTTT
cdr3_aa: CSASGTGGTVTEAFF
j_call: TRBJ1-1
v_call: TRBV20-1
clone_size: once
d_call: TRBD1

cdr3_nt: TGTGCCAGCAGCGGAGGGGGGAGCGACACTGAAGCTTTCTTT
cdr3_aa: CASSGGGSDTEAFF
j_call: TRBJ1-1
v_call: TRBV7-2
clone_size: few
d_call: -

cdr3_nt: TGCAGCTACCGGGACAGGGAATCAGATACGCAGTATTTT
cdr3_aa: CSYRDRESDTQYF
j_call: TRBJ2-3
v_call: TRBV29-1
clone_size: few
d_call: TRBD1

cdr3_nt: TGCAGCGTAGTCCTTAGCGGGGGGGCCTTCAATGAGCAGTTCTTC
cdr3_aa: CSVVLSGGAFNEQFF
j_call: TRBJ2-1
v_call: TRBV29-1
clone_size: many
d_call: TRBD2

cdr3_nt: TGTGCCAGCAGGGAAGAGACCCAGTACTTC
cdr3_aa: CASREETQYF
j_call: TRBJ2-5
v_call: TRBV2
clone_size: many
d_call: -

cdr3_nt: TGTGCCAGCAGTTACGACAGGGGGCCCCTTAACACTGAAGCTTTCTTT
cdr3_aa: CASSYDRGPLNTEAFF
j_call: TRBJ1-1
v_call: TRBV12-3/TRBV12-4
clone_size: many
d_call: TRBD1

cdr3_nt: TGTGCCAGCAGCGGACAGGGGAGCAACGAGCAGTACTTC
cdr3_aa: CASSGQGSNEQYF
j_call: TRBJ2-7
v_call: TRBV28
clone_size: few
d_call: TRBD1

cdr3_nt: TGTGCCAGCAGAAAAATAGGAAATAACTATGGCTACACCTTC
cdr3_aa: CASRKIGNNYGYTF
j_call: TRBJ1-2
v_call: TRBV6-5
clone_size: many
d_call: -

cdr3_nt: TGTGCCAGCAGCTTATTAGGGGAGGGGAACACTGAAGCTTTCTTT
cdr3_aa: CASSLLGEGNTEAFF
j_call: TRBJ1-1
v_call: TRBV7-3
clone_size: few
d_call: -

cdr3_nt: TGTGCCAGCAGTTTAGGGGACAGGGCGAACACTGAAGCTTTCTTT
cdr3_aa: CASSLGDRANTEAFF
j_call: TRBJ1-1
v_call: TRBV28
clone_size: many
d_call: TRBD1

cdr3_nt: TGTGCCAGCAGCCTAACTGGCAGGGCTAGCACAGATACGCAGTATTTT
cdr3_aa: CASSLTGRASTDTQYF
j_call: TRBJ2-3
v_call: TRBV7-9
clone_size: many
d_call: -

cdr3_nt: TGCGCCAGCAGCCAAGACCAGGGGCGGCCGAATTCACCCCTCCACTTT
cdr3_aa: CASSQDQGRPNSPLHF
j_call: TRBJ1-6
v_call: TRBV4-1
clone_size: many
d_call: -

cdr3_nt: TGTGCCTGGGACCCCGGACAGGCGGTAGGGCAGCCCCAGCATTTT
cdr3_aa: CAWDPGQAVGQPQHF
j_call: TRBJ1-5
v_call: TRBV30
clone_size: -
d_call: TRBD1

cdr3_nt: TGTGCCAGCAGCCCCCCCGGGCGAAGCTCCTACAATGAGCAGTTCTTC
cdr3_aa: CASSPPGRSSYNEQFF
j_call: TRBJ2-1
v_call: TRBV7-6
clone_size: -
d_call: -

cdr3_nt: TGCAGTGCTAGGGACAGGGTGTTCGGCGATGAAAAACTGTTTTTT
cdr3_aa: CSARDRVFGDEKLFF
j_call: TRBJ1-4
v_call: TRBV20-1
clone_size: many
d_call: TRBD1

cdr3_nt: TGTGCCATACACCGACGGGAAAAACTGTTTTTT
cdr3_aa: CAIHRREKLFF
j_call: TRBJ1-4
v_call: TRBV2
clone_size: many
d_call: -

cdr3_nt: TGTGCCAGCACCGGACAGGGGGCAGGAGAGACCCAGTACTTC
cdr3_aa: CASTGQGAGETQYF
j_call: TRBJ2-5
v_call: TRBV2
clone_size: many
d_call: TRBD1

cdr3_nt: TGCAGCGAAGGACAGCAACAGAACACTGAAGCTTTCTTT
cdr3_aa: CSEGQQQNTEAFF
j_call: TRBJ1-1
v_call: TRBV29-1
clone_size: many
d_call: -

cdr3_nt: TGTGCCAGCGTAGGACAGGTCAATCAGCCCCAGCATTTT
cdr3_aa: CASVGQVNQPQHF
j_call: TRBJ1-5
v_call: TRBV2
clone_size: few
d_call: TRBD1

cdr3_nt: TGTGCCAGCAGACCACCGGGCGGGAGTCCTGAAGCTTTCTTT
cdr3_aa: CASRPPGGSPEAFF
j_call: TRBJ1-1
v_call: TRBV7-9
clone_size: -
d_call: -

cdr3_nt: TGTGCCAGTGCCCTGGACAGGGGGTCCGATACGCAGTATTTT
cdr3_aa: CASALDRGSDTQYF
j_call: TRBJ2-3
v_call: TRBV2
clone_size: -
d_call: TRBD1

cdr3_nt: TGTGCCAGCAGTGAAGCGCGCCGGAGCTCCTACAATGAGCAGTTCTTC
cdr3_aa: CASSEARRSSYNEQFF
j_call: TRBJ2-1
v_call: TRBV2
clone_size: few
d_call: -

cdr3_nt: TGCGCCAGCAGCTTGGAACCGAATCAGCCCCAGCATTTT
cdr3_aa: CASSLEPNQPQHF
j_call: TRBJ1-5
v_call: TRBV5-1
clone_size: few
d_call: -

cdr3_nt: TGTGCCACGACCAGGCGGGGGGGCCTCTCCCATCTTGGGAATGAGCAGTTCTTC
cdr3_aa: CATTRRGGLSHLGNEQFF
j_call: TRBJ2-1
v_call: TRBV28
clone_size: many
d_call: TRBD2

cdr3_nt: TGTGCCAGTAGAGGGACGCCCGACAATGAGCAGTTCTTC
cdr3_aa: CASRGTPDNEQFF
j_call: TRBJ2-1
v_call: TRBV19
clone_size: many
d_call: -

cdr3_nt: TGTGCCAGCAGCTTAAACTTTGGAACCGGGGAGCTGTTTTTT
cdr3_aa: CASSLNFGTGELFF
j_call: TRBJ2-2
v_call: TRBV7-3
clone_size: -
d_call: -

cdr3_nt: TGTGCCAGCAGCACTGGCAGGGTGTGGGAGACCCAGTACTTC
cdr3_aa: CASSTGRVWETQYF
j_call: TRBJ2-5
v_call: TRBV5-5
clone_size: -
d_call: -

cdr3_nt: TGCGCCAGCAGCGGTCTGACAGCCGGCAATGAGCAGTTCTTC
cdr3_aa: CASSGLTAGNEQFF
j_call: TRBJ2-1
v_call: TRBV5-1
clone_size: -
d_call: -

cdr3_nt: TGCAGCGGCCGGGACAGGGATTCCTACGAGCAGTACTTC
cdr3_aa: CSGRDRDSYEQYF
j_call: TRBJ2-7
v_call: TRBV29-1
clone_size: many
d_call: TRBD1

cdr3_nt: TGTGCCAGCAGCCCAACAGGGGTCCCCAATGAAAAACTGTTTTTT
cdr3_aa: CASSPTGVPNEKLFF
j_call: TRBJ1-4
v_call: TRBV7-8
clone_size: many
d_call: TRBD1

cdr3_nt: TGTGCCAGCAGCACGACAGGGTCTCAGCCCCAGCATTTT
cdr3_aa: CASSTTGSQPQHF
j_call: TRBJ1-5
v_call: TRBV7-9
clone_size: -
d_call: TRBD1

cdr3_nt: TGCGTCAGCAGCCTATACACCGCCAAGGATGAAAAACTGTTTTTT
cdr3_aa: CVSSLYTAKDEKLFF
j_call: TRBJ1-4
v_call: TRBV5-1
clone_size: -
d_call: -

cdr3_nt: TGTGCCAGCAGTCTACAGGGAACTAACTATGGCTACACCTTC
cdr3_aa: CASSLQGTNYGYTF
j_call: TRBJ1-2
v_call: TRBV2
clone_size: many
d_call: -

cdr3_nt: TGCGCCAGCAGTCTGGCGCAGGGGGCATTGCTCTTC
cdr3_aa: CASSLAQGALLF
j_call: TRBJ2-1
v_call: TRBV5-1
clone_size: many
d_call: TRBD1

cdr3_nt: TGTGCCAGCAGCGGGACCCGGGACACCTACTACGAGCAGTACTTC
cdr3_aa: CASSGTRDTYYEQYF
j_call: TRBJ2-7
v_call: TRBV5-5
clone_size: many
d_call: -

cdr3_nt: TGTGCCACCAGCAATCAGCAGGGGGGCACTGAAGCTTTCTTT
cdr3_aa: CATSNQQGGTEAFF
j_call: TRBJ1-1
v_call: TRBV15
clone_size: few
d_call: TRBD1

cdr3_nt: TGTGCCAGCAGCGCCGGACAGGGGGGGCGAGAGACCCAGTACTTC
cdr3_aa: CASSAGQGGRETQYF
j_call: TRBJ2-5
v_call: TRBV11-1
clone_size: many
d_call: TRBD1

cdr3_nt: TGTGCCAGCAGCACCCTTAGCACAGATACGCAGTATTTT
cdr3_aa: CASSTLSTDTQYF
j_call: TRBJ2-3
v_call: TRBV21-1
clone_size: many
d_call: -

cdr3_nt: TGTGCCAGTAGTATAGGAAGCAACTACGAGCAGTACTTC
cdr3_aa: CASSIGSNYEQYF
j_call: TRBJ2-7
v_call: TRBV19
clone_size: many
d_call: -

cdr3_nt: TGTGCCAGTAGTATAGACAGGGCGTTTTCAGGTGAGCAGTTCTTC
cdr3_aa: CASSIDRAFSGEQFF
j_call: TRBJ2-1
v_call: TRBV19
clone_size: -
d_call: -

cdr3_nt: TGTGCCAGCAGCCCAGAGGTAGCGGGGACATACGAGCAGTACTTC
cdr3_aa: CASSPEVAGTYEQYF
j_call: TRBJ2-7
v_call: TRBV14
clone_size: many
d_call: TRBD2

cdr3_nt: TGTGCCAGCAGAGGGACAGGGGGTGGGGGAGATACGCAGTATTTT
cdr3_aa: CASRGTGGGGDTQYF
j_call: TRBJ2-3
v_call: TRBV12-3/TRBV12-4
clone_size: few
d_call: TRBD1

cdr3_nt: TGTGCCAGCTCACCAGAGACAGCGAACACCGGGGAGCTGTTTTTT
cdr3_aa: CASSPETANTGELFF
j_call: TRBJ2-2
v_call: TRBV18
clone_size: -
d_call: -

cdr3_nt: TGCGCCAGCAGCCCCCCTGAGGCGTCGGAGGCCCAGTACTTC
cdr3_aa: CASSPPEASEAQYF
j_call: TRBJ2-5
v_call: TRBV4-1
clone_size: few
d_call: -

cdr3_nt: TGTGCCAGCAGTTGGACGGATAAAGAGACCCAGTACTTC
cdr3_aa: CASSWTDKETQYF
j_call: TRBJ2-5
v_call: TRBV6-1
clone_size: many
d_call: -

cdr3_nt: TGTGCCATCAGTGAGTCTCAGAACACTGAAGCTTTCTTT
cdr3_aa: CAISESQNTEAFF
j_call: TRBJ1-1
v_call: TRBV10-3
clone_size: -
d_call: -

cdr3_nt: TGTGCCAGCAGACAGGACAGGGCAGAGCTGTTTTTT
cdr3_aa: CASRQDRAELFF
j_call: TRBJ2-2
v_call: TRBV2
clone_size: many
d_call: TRBD1

cdr3_nt: TGTGCCAGTAGCACGGGACGGCAGAACCCCTCTGGGGCCAACGTCCTGACTTTC
cdr3_aa: CASSTGRQNPSGANVLTF
j_call: TRBJ2-6
v_call: TRBV19
clone_size: -
d_call: -

cdr3_nt: TGTGCCAGCCTGGACGGTTGGGCTGAAGCTTTCTTT
cdr3_aa: CASLDGWAEAFF
j_call: TRBJ1-1
v_call: TRBV2
clone_size: many
d_call: -

cdr3_nt: TGTGCCAGCAGCCACACACCGGGACAGACTACCGGGGAGCTGTTTTTT
cdr3_aa: CASSHTPGQTTGELFF
j_call: TRBJ2-2
v_call: TRBV7-9
clone_size: many
d_call: TRBD1

cdr3_nt: TGTGCCACACAGCGGACGGGAATGAACACTGAAGCTTTCTTT
cdr3_aa: CATQRTGMNTEAFF
j_call: TRBJ1-1
v_call: TRBV7-8
clone_size: -
d_call: -